The 11 T cell receptor beta chains reported below all come from one sample, sequenced in a study of PD-1 blockade in classical Hodgkin lymphoma. Measured with immunoSEQ multiplex PCR; TCRdb has only the in-frame clones, and not every one. The sample has some 96,000 clones, more than 85% seen once. Time point of the sample: cycle 4 day 1 (C4D1), after around six weeks of nivolumab. Each patient's relapse followed autologous stem cell transplantation, and brentuximab vedotin exposure varied. Material: peripheral blood mononuclear cells (PBMCs), obtained before the fourth cycle of nivolumab. The receptors shown here come from a human donor with classical Hodgkin lymphoma.

This chain uses TRBV27 with TRBJ2-7; 10 bases align to TRBD1. The CDR3 runs 16 residues. Germline V gives CDR1 MNHEY, CDR2 SMNVEV (reference sequence). The junction had 8 bases not matched to a gene; V was cut back by 5 bases and J by 1 base. The CDR3 bases are TGTGCCAGCAGTCCACCCCCGGGACAGGGGTCCTACGAGCAGTACTTC. It is translated as CASSPPPGQGSYEQYF.

This chain joins TRBV5-1 and TRBJ2-5, with D unclear. Germline values: CDR1 SGHRS, CDR2 YFSETQ. The ends were cut back, 1 base at V and 4 bases at J, with 2 bases in the middle. The CDR3 is 11 residues long. CDR3 in amino acids: CASSLSETQYF. The CDR3 coding sequence is TGCGCCAGCAGCTTGTCAGAGACCCAGTACTTC.

This clone occurred once. This chain joins TRBV27 and TRBJ2-3, with D maybe TRBD2 (6 bases). V lost 5 bases and J lost 2, with 14 bases in between. The CDR3 length is 15 residues. The V gene's germline CDR1 is MNHEY and CDR2 SMNVEV (reference sequence). CDR3 loop: CASSVGGFPTDTQYF. The DNA of the CDR3 is TGTGCCAGCAGTGTGGGGGGTTTCCCCACAGATACGCAGTATTTT.

In its sample, this clone was seen once. V is TRBV2 and J is TRBJ2-7; TRBD1 aligns across 7 bases. CDR3 length: 15 residues. Trimming at V came to 5 bases and at J to 3 bases, leaving 10 bases not matched to a gene. Germline loops: CDR1 SNHLY, CDR2 FYNNEI. CDR3 in DNA: TGTGCCAGCAGTTACATTGGACAGGAATACTACGAGCAGTACTTC. Encoded protein: CASSYIGQEYYEQYF.

In this sample, this clone turned up once. The chain carries TRBV11-2 and TRBJ2-3, with 9 nucleotides matching TRBD2. The CDR3 spans 16 residues. Germline V gene data show CDR1 as SGHAT and CDR2 as FQNNGV. V was clipped by 8 bases and J by 6 bases; unmatched bases: 15. The CDR3 coding sequence is TGTGCCAGCCCCGGCCGGGGGCGGGAGGGGGCGGATACGCAGTATTTT. It codes for CASPGRGREGADTQYF.

This sequence joins TRBV28 and TRBJ2-7; no clear D gene. With 1 base removed from V and 7 bases from J, the gap between germline ends came to 17 bases. There are 15 residues in the CDR3. Per germline, CDR1 MDHEN and CDR2 SYDVKM. The CDR3 sequence is CASSLYPTDMGEQYF. The CDR3 coding sequence is TGTGCCAGCAGTTTATATCCGACGGATATGGGAGAGCAGTACTTC.

J is TRBJ2-7 and V is TRBV10-1; tentatively, D is TRBD2 (6 bases). Between the trimmed V and J ends, which lost 6 bases and 3 bases, there was a span of 12 bases. Germline CDR1 and CDR2: WNHNN and SYGVQD (reference sequence). This CDR3 comprises 13 residues. CDR3 nucleotides: TGCGCCAGCAGCTCGACTAGGGGCTACGAGCAGTACTTC. It specifies CASSSTRGYEQYF.

This clone was seen once. The chain recombines TRBV5-1 with TRBJ2-2, with no clear D. CDR1 is SGHRS and CDR2 is YFSETQ in the germline V gene. There are 14 residues in the CDR3. V was shortened by 4 bases and J by 0 bases, with 7 bases between the two germline ends. The CDR3 region is CASSLIANTGELFF. The CDR3, as DNA: TGCGCCAGCAGCCTGATAGCGAACACCGGGGAGCTGTTTTTT.

The chain employs TRBV27 and TRBJ2-7; possibly TRBD1 for D (5 bases). CDR3 length: 14 amino acids. The germline V gene has CDR1 MNHEY and CDR2 SMNVEV (reference sequence). The germline V and J ends were trimmed by 2 bases and 3 bases, with 11 bases remaining between them. The CDR3 coding sequence is TGTGCCAGCAGTTTAGGTGCCAGGGACTACGAGCAGTACTTC. Translating it yields CASSLGARDYEQYF.

V and J are TRBV27 and TRBJ2-2; TRBD1 aligns across 9 bases. CDR1 is MNHEY, CDR2 SMNVEV, per germline (reference sequence). V was pared by 5 bases and J by 4 bases, with 8 bases of the junction left unmatched. The CDR3 sequence is 16 residues long. The CDR3 nucleotides read TGTGCCAGCAGTGCCTACAGGGGGCCACGCACCGGGGAGCTGTTTTTT. Translated: CASSAYRGPRTGELFF.

On this clone itself: Within the sample, other DNA sequences also encode this same CDR3. The chain is built from TRBV7-9 and TRBJ2-5, with D unclear. Germline loops: CDR1 SEHNR, CDR2 FQNEAQ (reference sequence). The V end was cut by 3 bases, the J end by 5 bases, with 4 bases between. The CDR3 contains 11 residues. The CDR3 is CASSFGETQYF. The CDR3 coding sequence is TGTGCCAGCAGCTTCGGGGAGACCCAGTACTTC.